This TCR beta chain comes out of a study of T cell repertoires in cytomegalovirus infection. Looking at the study overall: It was the public TCR beta signatures that indicated both CMV infection and matching HLA type.

Study results and caveats: Accumulated public TCR beta family frequency recognized individuals carrying CMV together with the relevant HLA. There were HLA-C-restricted CMV-specific TCR beta clonotypes dominating the ex vivo response.

TCRdb fed the reads into MiXCR, producing one record per CDR3 protein. The sample records about 450,000 distinct CDR3 sequences, approximately 32% being singletons. This CDR3 is 14 amino acids long. The junction had 8 bases not matched to a gene; V was cut back by 6 bases and J by 6 bases. A few counts support this clonotype. Its antigen is not known. The chain is built from TRBV12-3 or TRBV12-4 and TRBJ1-5; 7 nucleotides line up with TRBD1. This receptor was taken from a human donor in good health (CMV status not recorded). Some clones in this sample may be carry-over from other donors' samples. The material sequenced was PBMCs. The CDR3 DNA follows: TGTGCCAGCAGGGAGGGGCCAGGGGGTCAGCCCCAGCATTTT. Residues: CASREGPGGQPQHF.